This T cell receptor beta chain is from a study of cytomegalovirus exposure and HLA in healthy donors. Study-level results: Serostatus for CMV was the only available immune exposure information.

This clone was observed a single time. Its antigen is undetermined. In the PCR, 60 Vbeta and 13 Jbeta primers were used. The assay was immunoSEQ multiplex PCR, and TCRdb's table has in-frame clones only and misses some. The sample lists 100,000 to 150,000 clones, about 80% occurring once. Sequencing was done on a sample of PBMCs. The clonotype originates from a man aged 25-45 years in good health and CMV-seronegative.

The CDR3, as DNA: TGTGCCAGCAGCCAAGCTTCGGGAGCGGGAGATACGCAGTATTTT. Protein sequence: CASSQASGAGDTQYF. The chain has TRBV14 and TRBJ2-3; a weak D match, TRBD2 (6 bases). Trimming left V 1 base short and J 5 bases short, with 13 bases between. Germline V gene sequence: CDR1 SGHDN, CDR2 FVKESK. This CDR3 is 15 amino acids long.